This T cell receptor beta chain was sequenced in a study of CD8 T cells in ankylosing spondylitis. With 2 bases removed from V and 2 bases from J, the gap between germline ends came to 9 bases. The CDR3 spans 14 residues. CDR1 SGHRS and CDR2 YFSETQ come from the germline V gene. Quantitative molecular-barcoded 5'-RACE generated the TCR beta libraries. Each CDR3 protein is one row after TCRdb ran MiXCR on the 5' RACE reads. In the table there are 800,000 to 900,000 distinct CDR3 sequences, about an eighth of which are singletons. Only a few counts were recorded for this clonotype. The antigen is undetermined. Notes on the study in general: Typical of ankylosing spondylitis blood, it appeared, was a TCR beta motif of eight highly homologous variants. Clones tied to disease were said to be significantly enriched in matched ankylosing spondylitis synovial fluid. In reactive arthritis synovial fluid and blood, some motif variants had been reported before. Clones linked to the disease showed a CD8+ phenotype. They occurred at relatively low frequencies in peripheral blood.

This sequence originates from a male donor with ankylosing spondylitis. J is TRBJ2-3 and V is TRBV5-1; D unclear. What was sequenced was blood, either unsorted or a sorted T cell fraction (not recorded which). This CDR3 is CASSLEQSTDTQYF. Here the CDR3 DNA reads TGCGCCAGCAGCTTAGAACAGTCCACAGATACGCAGTATTTT.